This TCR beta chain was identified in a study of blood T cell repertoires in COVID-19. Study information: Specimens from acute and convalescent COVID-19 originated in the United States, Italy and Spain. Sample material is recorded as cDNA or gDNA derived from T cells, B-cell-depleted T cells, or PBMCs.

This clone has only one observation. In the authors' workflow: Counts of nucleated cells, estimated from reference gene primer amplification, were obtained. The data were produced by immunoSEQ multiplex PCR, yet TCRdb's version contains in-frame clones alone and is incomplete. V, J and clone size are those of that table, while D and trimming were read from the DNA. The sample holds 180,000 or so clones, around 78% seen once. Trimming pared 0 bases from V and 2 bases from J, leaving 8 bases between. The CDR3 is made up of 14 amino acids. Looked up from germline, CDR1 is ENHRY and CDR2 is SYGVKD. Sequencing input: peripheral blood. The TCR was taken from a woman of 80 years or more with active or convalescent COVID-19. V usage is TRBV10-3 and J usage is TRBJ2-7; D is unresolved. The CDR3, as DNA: TGTGCCATCAGTGAGTCGGTCGACACCTACGAGCAGTACTTC. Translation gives CAISESVDTYEQYF.